These 30 T cell receptor beta chains were all obtained from the same sample, sequenced in a study of T cell repertoires in cytomegalovirus infection. MiXCR, run by TCRdb on the reads, gives a single entry per CDR3 protein. In the table there are about 740,000 distinct CDR3 sequences, roughly a third of which are singletons. Sequencing used PBMCs. The receptors here all came from a human donor in good health (CMV status not recorded). Some clones in this sample may be carry-over from other donors' samples.

This clonotype came up a few times. The V and J genes are TRBV20-1 and TRBJ2-2; 8 nucleotides agree with TRBD2. J lost 5 bases, V lost 0 bases, and 5 bases had no gene match. Germline V gene data show CDR1 as DFQATT and CDR2 as SNEGSKA (reference sequence). The CDR3 consists of 15 residues. The CDR3 region is CSARDWIAGTGELFF. For the CDR3, the DNA is TGCAGTGCTAGAGATTGGATAGCGGGGACCGGGGAGCTGTTTTTT.

V is TRBV7-8 and J is TRBJ1-2, with D possibly being TRBD1 (6 bases). Germline V gene lookup returns CDR1 SGHVS and CDR2 FQNEAQ. This CDR3 is 14 amino acids long. The V end lost 3 bases, the J end lost 6 bases, and 14 bases lay between the germline ends. The CDR3 DNA reads TGTGCCAGCAGCTTCAAGGGGGTTCGGGATGGCTACACCTTC. This translates into CASSFKGVRDGYTF.

CDR3 in amino acids: CSDSEQPKFRFTDTQYF. CDR3 DNA: TGCAGTGACTCCGAACAGCCGAAATTTAGATTCACAGATACGCAGTATTTT. The rearrangement uses TRBV20-1 and TRBJ2-3; D is ambiguous. The CDR3 consists of 17 residues. CDR1 is DFQATT, CDR2 SNEGSKA, per germline (reference sequence). V was shortened by 7 bases and J by 2 bases, with 25 bases between the two germline ends.

CDR3 DNA: TGTGCCAGCAGTCCTACAGGGTGGGGCGCAGAGGGGTACTTC. This codes for CASSPTGWGAEGYF. The genes are TRBV28 and TRBJ2-7; possible D gene TRBD1, 6 bases. The CDR3 consists of 14 residues. Germline V lookup: CDR1 MDHEN, CDR2 SYDVKM. The V end lost 5 bases, the J end lost 12 bases, and 23 bases lay between the germline ends.

This sequence joins TRBV20-1 and TRBJ1-1; 8 bases match TRBD1. CDR1 is DFQATT and CDR2 is SNEGSKA in the germline V gene (reference sequence). Germline trimming cut 7 bases from V and 2 bases from J; bases unmatched to any gene: 9. The CDR3 is made up of 14 amino acids. The CDR3 DNA reads TGCAGTGGGACAGGGTCTCAACCTAACACTGAAGCTTTCTTT. Amino acid sequence: CSGTGSQPNTEAFF.

V gene TRBV6-1 combines with J gene TRBJ2-3, with D possibly TRBD1 on 5 matching bases. V shed 3 bases and J shed 5 bases, with 9 bases lying between them. From germline, CDR1 is MNHNS and CDR2 SASEGT. The CDR3 has 13 residues. The CDR3 DNA reads TGTGCCAGCAGTGACCAGGGTGGAGATACGCAGTATTTT. It is translated as CASSDQGGDTQYF.

This clonotype was recorded many times. The chain combines TRBV6-4 with TRBJ2-2; a weak D match, TRBD1 (6 bases). V was clipped by 4 bases and J by 3 bases, with 6 bases between them. There are 13 residues in the CDR3. Germline CDR1 is MRHNA and CDR2 is SNTAGT. CDR3 residues: CASSGQDTGELFF. CDR3 in DNA: TGTGCCAGCAGTGGACAGGACACCGGGGAGCTGTTTTTT.

The sample holds a few counts of this clonotype. J is TRBJ1-3 and V is TRBV20-1; D is perhaps TRBD1 (5 bases). Per germline, CDR1 DFQATT and CDR2 SNEGSKA (reference sequence). V was clipped by 0 bases and J by 6 bases, with 12 bases between them. The CDR3 extends over 14 amino acids. In nucleotides, the CDR3 is TGCAGTGCTAGAGATTCGGGGGTGGAAAACACCATATATTTT. Its translation is CSARDSGVENTIYF.

A few counts support this clonotype. This chain links TRBV7-2 with TRBJ2-1; 15 nucleotides agree with TRBD2. Losses at the gene ends were 4 bases for V and 7 bases for J; bases not matched to a gene: 5. CDR1 and CDR2 from the germline V gene are SGHTA and FQGNSA. The CDR3 totals 16 residues. The CDR3: CASSSWTSGGENEQFF. For the CDR3, the DNA is TGTGCCAGCAGCTCATGGACTAGCGGGGGGGAAAATGAGCAGTTCTTC.

This clonotype was seen repeatedly, ten times or more. V usage is TRBV28 and J usage is TRBJ2-7; 11 bases line up with TRBD1. Germline trimming cut 8 bases from V and 3 bases from J; bases unmatched to any gene: 9. The CDR3 loop spans 15 amino acids. Germline V gene data show CDR1 as MDHEN and CDR2 as SYDVKM. This CDR3 is CASSRAGTGGYEQYF. CDR3 sequence (DNA): TGTGCCAGCTCAAGAGCCGGGACAGGGGGCTACGAGCAGTACTTC.

The chain is built from TRBV20-1 and TRBJ1-1, with 8 bases that match TRBD1. The CDR3 has 15 residues. After removal of 3 bases from V and 6 bases from J, the junction contained 12 bases not matched to a gene. The germline V gene encodes CDR1 DFQATT and CDR2 SNEGSKA (reference sequence). DNA for the CDR3: TGCAGTGCTAGGCAGGGGGCGCAGGGTGGGGCTGAAGCTTTCTTT. It translates to CSARQGAQGGAEAFF.

The V gene is TRBV28, the J gene TRBJ2-5, with TRBD1 matching 7 bases. CDR1 and CDR2 from the germline V gene are MDHEN and SYDVKM. CDR3 size: 17 residues. The trim removed 7 bases at V and 1 base at J, leaving 15 bases unmatched. CDR3 sequence: CASTSRLRQGPQETQYF. CDR3 DNA: TGTGCCAGCACAAGCCGATTAAGACAGGGCCCCCAAGAGACCCAGTACTTC.

The V and J genes are TRBV28 and TRBJ2-7; possible D gene TRBD1, 5 bases. The CDR3 is 15 amino acids. Per germline, CDR1 MDHEN and CDR2 SYDVKM. Trimming pared 1 base from V and 0 bases from J, leaving 10 bases between. The CDR3 nucleotides are TGTGCCAGCAGTTTATTTCAGGGTATCTCCTACGAGCAGTACTTC. Encoded protein: CASSLFQGISYEQYF.

The CDR3 nucleotides read TGTGCCGTTCGGGGACCGACTAGCTCAGAGACCCAGTACTTC. Amino acid sequence: CAVRGPTSSETQYF. This rearrangement joins TRBV10-3 to TRBJ2-5; 7 nucleotides align to TRBD2. The CDR3 consists of 14 residues. Losses at the gene ends were 11 bases for V and 4 bases for J; bases not matched to a gene: 13. Per germline, CDR1 ENHRY and CDR2 SYGVKD.

The chain's CDR3 is CATKIQGSTGELFF. Written as DNA, the CDR3 is TGTGCCACCAAAATACAGGGAAGCACCGGGGAGCTGTTTTTT. The rearrangement links TRBV28 to TRBJ2-2, with D possibly TRBD1 on 6 matching bases. Germline-derived CDR1 and CDR2 are MDHEN and SYDVKM. The length of the CDR3 is 14 residues. V lost 10 bases and J lost 4, with 16 bases in between.

This clonotype was seen a handful of times. The rearrangement joins TRBV7-8 to TRBJ1-5; tentative D call: TRBD1 (5 bases). CDR1 is SGHVS, CDR2 FQNEAQ, per germline. V dropped 5 bases and J dropped 3 bases, with 23 bases sitting between them. This CDR3 contains 18 residues. In DNA form, the CDR3 reads TGTGCCAGCAGCCAAATTTCGGTAGGGACTGCCCTCAATCAGCCCCAGCATTTT. Translating it yields CASSQISVGTALNQPQHF.

The chain couples TRBV28 to TRBJ1-2; the D gene is possibly TRBD1 (6 bases). This CDR3 contains 15 residues. Trimming shortened V by 5 bases and J by 6 bases, and 19 bases separated the two germline ends. The germline V gene encodes CDR1 MDHEN and CDR2 SYDVKM. The CDR3: CASSRRGGRANGYTF. The CDR3 bases are TGTGCCAGCAGTCGGCGCGGGGGCAGGGCAAATGGCTACACCTTC.

This clonotype was seen ten or more times. This chain uses TRBV7-8 with TRBJ2-7; 7 bases fit TRBD2. CDR3 length: 15 residues. V was pared by 0 bases and J by 3 bases, with 5 bases of the junction left unmatched. Per the germline V gene, CDR1 is SGHVS and CDR2 is FQNEAQ. The CDR3 DNA is TGTGCCAGCAGCTTAGCGCGGGACTATGTCTACGAGCAGTACTTC. Its protein product is CASSLARDYVYEQYF.

The V and J genes are TRBV5-1 and TRBJ1-2; TRBD1 agrees at 8 bases. The length of the CDR3 is 16 residues. CDR1 and CDR2 from the germline V gene are SGHRS and YFSETQ. V lost 6 bases and J lost 4; bases outside the gene matches: 14. CDR3 coding DNA: TGCGCCAGCAAGTCGAAGGACAGGGCTCCTTTCTATGGCTACACCTTC. Protein sequence: CASKSKDRAPFYGYTF.

For this clonotype: The DNA is omitted, as the CDR3 cannot be located on it reliably, and the CDR3 follows TCRdb's listing. The CDR3 loop reads CASSILGTRERTEAFF. J is TRBJ1-1 and V is TRBV12-3 or TRBV12-4; TRBD1 is the table's D call, not checked against the DNA. The CDR3 is 16 amino acids long, termini counted.

This clonotype was observed a handful of times. The V gene is TRBV12-3 or TRBV12-4, the J gene TRBJ1-2; TRBD1 is a possible D gene (6 bases). V lost 5 bases and J 0 bases, leaving 13 bases between the germline ends. This CDR3 comprises 15 residues. The DNA of the CDR3 is TGTGCCAGCAGTGCCAGGACAGCAGCTAACTATGGCTACACCTTC. Translating it yields CASSARTAANYGYTF.

The rearrangement joins TRBV2 to TRBJ2-3, with 9 bases fitting TRBD2. Looked up from germline, CDR1 is SNHLY and CDR2 is FYNNEI. The CDR3 contains 12 residues. The CDR3 protein is CLSGGSTDTQYF. The CDR3 coding sequence is TGTTTAAGCGGGGGGTCCACAGATACGCAGTATTTT. The whole variable domain, filled in from reference TRBV2 and TRBJ2-3, reads EPEVTQTPSHQVTQMGQEVILRCVPISNHLYFYWYRQILGQKVEFLVSFYNNEISEKSEIFDDQFSVERPDGSNFTLKIRSTKLEDSAMYFCLSGGSTDTQYFGPGTRLTVL.

The rearrangement joins TRBV12-3 or TRBV12-4 to TRBJ2-3; D perhaps matches TRBD1 (7 bases). The CDR3 loop spans 14 amino acids. V was cut by 7 bases and J by 9 bases, with 20 bases left in between. The CDR3 coding sequence is TGTGCCAGCACCTTAGGGGACTCACAGGGGACGCAGTATTTT. Encoded protein: CASTLGDSQGTQYF.

This clonotype occurred a few times. V and J are TRBV20-1 and TRBJ1-2; TRBD1 might be the D (5 bases). The CDR3 loop spans 15 amino acids. Germline CDR1 and CDR2: DFQATT and SNEGSKA (reference sequence). V gave up 0 bases and J gave up 5 bases, with 16 bases separating them. The CDR3 sequence: CSARDIAQGYYGYTF. The CDR3 DNA is TGCAGTGCTAGAGATATAGCCCAGGGTTATTATGGCTACACCTTC.

This chain uses TRBV6-6 with TRBJ2-1, with 9 bases fitting TRBD1. V lost 6 bases and J lost 7; bases outside the gene matches: 10. The CDR3 sequence is 15 residues long. Germline V gene lookup returns CDR1 MNHNY and CDR2 SVGAGI (reference sequence). The CDR3 region has the DNA TGTGCCAGCAGCTTCCCCGGGACAGGGAAAAATGAGCAGTTCTTC. It specifies CASSFPGTGKNEQFF.

Comment on this clonotype: A read error may produce the germline difference seen at one junction end. The chain's CDR3 is CASRFTWREIEKFF. CDR3 coding DNA: TGTGCCAGCAGATTTACGTGGCGGGAGATTGAGAAGTTCTTC. The chain combines TRBV7-8 with TRBJ2-1, with 7 bases lining up with TRBD2. This CDR3 is built from 14 residues. Germline values: CDR1 SGHVS, CDR2 FQNEAQ. Supplemented by reference TRBV7-8 and TRBJ2-1, the full variable domain reads GAGVSQSPRYKVAKRGQDVALRCDPISGHVSLFWYQQALGQGPEFLTYFQNEAQLDKSGLPSDRFFAERPEGSVSTLKIQRTQQEDSAVYLCASRFTWREIEKFFGPGTRLTVL.

This clonotype has ten or more counts. The chain carries TRBV7-2 and TRBJ2-5; 9 nucleotides align to TRBD2. Germline CDR1 reads SGHTA; CDR2 reads FQGNSA. V trimming: 5 bases; J trimming: 5 bases; junction bases outside the gene matches: 6. The CDR3 totals 14 residues. The CDR3 loop reads CASSPWTSAETQYF. The CDR3 DNA is TGTGCCAGCAGCCCCTGGACTAGCGCGGAGACCCAGTACTTC.

The V and J genes are TRBV12-3 or TRBV12-4 and TRBJ2-5; D remains ambiguous. The CDR3 contains 11 residues. Trimming took off 6 bases at V and 5 bases at J, with 7 bases between the two ends. The chain's CDR3 is CASRGEETQYF. In nucleotides, the CDR3 is TGTGCCAGCAGAGGAGAGGAGACCCAGTACTTC.

The table lists this clonotype with many counts. The rearrangement joins TRBV6-6 to TRBJ1-2, with D possibly matching TRBD1 (6 bases). In germline, CDR1 is MNHNY, CDR2 SVGAGI (reference sequence). V lost 0 bases and J 2 bases, leaving 13 bases between the germline ends. The CDR3 extends over 16 amino acids. CDR3 sequence reads: CASSYSKGTPNYGYTF. CDR3 DNA: TGTGCCAGCAGTTACTCGAAAGGGACACCGAACTATGGCTACACCTTC.

In this sample, this clonotype turned up a few times. The chain is built from TRBV6-6 and TRBJ1-5; D is ambiguous. The CDR3 is 11 amino acids. Trimming left V 5 bases short and J 14 bases short, with 13 bases between. The germline V gene has CDR1 MNHNY and CDR2 SVGAGI (reference sequence). The CDR3 is CASSQSGPEHF. The CDR3 DNA sequence: TGTGCCAGCAGTCAGTCCGGCCCTGAGCATTTT.